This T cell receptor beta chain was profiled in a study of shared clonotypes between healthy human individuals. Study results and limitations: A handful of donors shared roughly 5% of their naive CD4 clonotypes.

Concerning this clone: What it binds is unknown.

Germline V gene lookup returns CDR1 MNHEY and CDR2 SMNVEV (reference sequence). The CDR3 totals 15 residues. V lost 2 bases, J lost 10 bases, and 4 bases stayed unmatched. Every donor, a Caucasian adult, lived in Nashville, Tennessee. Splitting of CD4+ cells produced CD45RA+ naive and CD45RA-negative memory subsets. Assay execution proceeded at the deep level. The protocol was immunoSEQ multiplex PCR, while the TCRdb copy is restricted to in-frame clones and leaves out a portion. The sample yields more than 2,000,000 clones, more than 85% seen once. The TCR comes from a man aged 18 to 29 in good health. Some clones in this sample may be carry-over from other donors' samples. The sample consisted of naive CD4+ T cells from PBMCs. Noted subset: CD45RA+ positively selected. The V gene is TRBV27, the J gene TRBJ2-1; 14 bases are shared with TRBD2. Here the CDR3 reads CASSLVGLAGGEQFF. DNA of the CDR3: TGTGCCAGCAGTTTAGTAGGACTAGCGGGAGGCGAGCAGTTCTTC.